This T cell receptor beta chain was recovered during a study of identical twins. Template switching (which added a universal primer site) was used, and cDNA carried unique molecular identifiers. TCRdb fed the 5' RACE reads into MiXCR, producing one record per CDR3 protein. The sample yields under 350,000 distinct CDR3 sequences, roughly 10% seen once. There were only healthy Caucasians among the donors. This clonotype has more than one count but fewer than ten. Its target is unknown. Study-level results: A partial confounding effect on zero-insertion analyses could come from invariant MAIT and iNKT cells. There were fewer insertions in abundant cord blood beta clonotypes, but memory repertoires showed no such pattern.

V lost 7 bases to trimming and J lost 5 bases, with 23 bases between them. Germline V CDR1 and CDR2: MNHNS, SASEGT. The CDR3 covers 16 residues. This same sample was also part of a study on yellow fever vaccine responses in identical twins.

Material for sequencing was CD8+ T cells sorted from blood. This TCR was sampled from a woman aged 18-29 years in good health. The chain uses TRBV6-1 and TRBJ2-5; TRBD1 is a possible D gene (5 bases). The CDR3 reads CASTLLGASAKETQYF. CDR3 nucleotides: TGTGCCAGCACTCTCTTAGGGGCGTCCGCAAAGGAGACCCAGTACTTC.